This T cell receptor beta chain was observed in a study of blood T cell repertoires in COVID-19 (dated by TCRdb to 2020 to 2022). At the level of the whole study: The collaborator samples originated in the United States, Italy and Spain and spanned the acute and convalescent phases of COVID-19. The prospective study material was composed of cDNA or gDNA derived from T cells, B-cell-depleted T cells, or PBMCs. Subjects who had been exposed to COVID-19, were actively infected with it, or had recovered from it provided the deeply sampled blood TCRbeta repertoires that made up the dataset. A freely available public database, intended as a resource for researchers studying the immune response to SARS-CoV-2, is where the repertoires were released. The samples were drawn from the first 160 participants of the ongoing ImmuneRACE study and from 950 to 1,500 subjects provided by 6 global collaborators. A de-identified subject ID, COVID-19 status, age in years and sex were almost always included in the sample metadata. Where available, HLA class I and class II types were obtained from metadata supplied by the sample provider rather than from assay-based typing.

TCRbeta CDR3 regions were amplified from genomic DNA using the immunoSEQ Assay, a bias-controlled multiplex PCR. On the study's bioinformatics: The number of nucleated cells in each sample was estimated from the amplification of reference gene primers within the assay. To quantify the absolute abundance of each unique TCRbeta CDR3 rearrangement, sequence reads were collapsed and filtered. For each sample, productive Simpson clonality was calculated as the square root of Simpson's diversity index across productive rearrangements. What TCRdb holds here is the immuneACCESS table cut down to in-frame rearrangements. Part of the clones is not present; checked against another copy, under half of the missing clones reflect an unresolved V gene, and the others are unexplained. The V and J calls and clone size were taken over from that table, and D and trimming were inferred from the DNA. In this sample the table shows a few hundred thousand clones, about 83% of which occur a single time. The top ten constitute less than 8% of the sample.

The germline V gene (reference sequence) supplies CDR1 SEHNR and CDR2 FQNEAQ. V was cut back by 7 bases and J by 5 bases, leaving a gap of 22 bases between them. The CDR3 goes from the cysteine to the phenylalanine over 16 residues. Kept here is only the CDR3 DNA, which spans 48 bases and is read in frame from base 1. This clone occurred once. Its antigen is unknown. No much larger clone is present one base from it, and per-base qualities are unavailable. Whole blood was collected in K2EDTA tubes by collaborating institutions according to the institutions' own protocols. For TCRbeta analysis, collaborators shipped samples as frozen whole blood, isolated PBMCs, or DNA extracted from either of those sample types. Results and caveats for the whole study, not just this receptor: Clinical and demographic metadata were provided uncurated, with the amount varying by source and participant.

The TCR was taken from a woman in her forties or fifties with acute or convalescent COVID-19. The specimen was peripheral blood. The chain joins TRBV7-9 to TRBJ2-3; TRBD2 is a possible D gene, resting on 6 matching bases. The CDR3 region has the sequence CASTLLAPSVGDTQYF. The sequenced DNA is TGTGCCAGCACCCTACTAGCTCCGAGTGTAGGAGATACGCAGTATTTT.